The next 3 T cell receptor beta chains were all read from a single sample in a study of OX40 agonist ivuxolimab in advanced cancers. Data came from immunoSEQ multiplex PCR; TCRdb stores just in-frame clones and leaves some out. The data contain just over 40,000 clones, more than 75% of them seen just once; the ten biggest clones take up around 17%. Specimen: CD4+ or CD8+ T cells sorted from blood, collected in a trial of the OX40 agonist ivuxolimab. The source of these receptors is an adult with an advanced solid tumor such as melanoma, head and neck, liver or kidney cancer.

CDR3 DNA sequence: TGTGCCAGCAGCTTAGAGGCGAAGGGGGCCTATGGCTACACCTTC. Protein sequence: CASSLEAKGAYGYTF. V and J are TRBV7-6 and TRBJ1-2, with 7 bases aligning to TRBD1. This CDR3 comprises 15 residues. J lost 4 bases, V lost 1 base, and 6 bases had no gene match. Germline V lookup: CDR1 SGHVS, CDR2 FNYEAQ.

The chain is built from TRBV30 and TRBJ2-5, with 7 positions matching TRBD1. J was trimmed by 4 bases and V by 0 bases; bases with no gene match: 5. The CDR3 is 14 amino acids. CDR1 GTSNPN and CDR2 SVGIG come from the germline V gene (reference sequence). In DNA, the CDR3 is TGTGCCTGGAGTGTTGGCAGGGGGTTAGAGACCCAGTACTTC. Its translation is CAWSVGRGLETQYF. Filled out from reference TRBV30 and TRBJ2-5, the complete variable domain reads SQTIHQWPATLVQPVGSPLSLECTVEGTSNPNLYWYRQAAGRGLQLLFYSVGIGQISSEVPQNLSASRPQDRQFILSSKKLLLSDSGFYLCAWSVGRGLETQYFGPGTRLLVL.

A note on this clone: The junction shows a germline mismatch at one end, possibly a read error. The chain combines TRBV7-7 with TRBJ2-1; 15 nucleotides line up with TRBD2. This CDR3 comprises 15 residues. The germline gives CDR1 SSHAT, CDR2 FNYEAQ (reference sequence). The CDR3 DNA sequence: TGTGCTAGCAGCGCGGGACTAGCGGGAGGCAATGAGCAGTTCTTC. This translates into CASSAGLAGGNEQFF. The full variable domain, in which reference TRBV7-7 and TRBJ2-1 provide the parts outside the CDR3, is GAGVSQSPRYKVTKRGQDVTLRCDPISSHATLYWYQQALGQGPEFLTYFNYEAQPDKSGLPSDRFSAERPEGSISTLTIQRTEQRDSAMYRCASSAGLAGGNEQFFGPGTRLTVL.